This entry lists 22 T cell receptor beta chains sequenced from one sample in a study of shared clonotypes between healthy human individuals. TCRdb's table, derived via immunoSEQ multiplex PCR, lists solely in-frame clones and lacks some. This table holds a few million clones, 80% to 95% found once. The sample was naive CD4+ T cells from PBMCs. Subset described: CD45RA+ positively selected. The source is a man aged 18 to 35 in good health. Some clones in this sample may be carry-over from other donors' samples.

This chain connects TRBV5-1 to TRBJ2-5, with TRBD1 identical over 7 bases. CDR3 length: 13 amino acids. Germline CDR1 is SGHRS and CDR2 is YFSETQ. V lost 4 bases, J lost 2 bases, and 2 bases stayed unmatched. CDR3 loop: CASSQTGQETQYF. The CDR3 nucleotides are TGCGCCAGCAGCCAGACAGGGCAAGAGACCCAGTACTTC.

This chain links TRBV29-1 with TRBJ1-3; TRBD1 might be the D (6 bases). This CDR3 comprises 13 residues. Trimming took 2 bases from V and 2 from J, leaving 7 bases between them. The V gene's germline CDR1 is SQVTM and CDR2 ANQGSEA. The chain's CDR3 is CSVENRAGNTIYF. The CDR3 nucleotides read TGCAGCGTTGAAAACAGGGCTGGAAACACCATATATTTT.

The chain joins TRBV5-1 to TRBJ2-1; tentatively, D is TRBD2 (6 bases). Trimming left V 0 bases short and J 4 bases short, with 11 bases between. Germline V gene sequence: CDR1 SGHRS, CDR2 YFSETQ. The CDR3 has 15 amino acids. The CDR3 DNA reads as TGCGCCAGCAGCTTGGTAGCGGATCTTTACAATGAGCAGTTCTTC. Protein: CASSLVADLYNEQFF. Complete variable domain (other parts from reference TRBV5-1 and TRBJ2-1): KAGVTQTPRYLIKTRGQQVTLSCSPISGHRSVSWYQQTPGQGLQFLFEYFSETQRNKGNFPGRFSGRQFSNSRSEMNVSTLELGDSALYLCASSLVADLYNEQFFGPGTRLTVL.

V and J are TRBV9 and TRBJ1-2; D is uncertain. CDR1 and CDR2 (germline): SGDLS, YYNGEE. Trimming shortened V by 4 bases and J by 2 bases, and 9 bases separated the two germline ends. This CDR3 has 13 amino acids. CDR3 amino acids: CASSRGINYGYTF. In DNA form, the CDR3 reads TGTGCCAGCAGCCGCGGGATCAACTATGGCTACACCTTC.

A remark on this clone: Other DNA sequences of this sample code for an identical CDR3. CDR3 sequence reads: CASSQERRGTEAFF. For the CDR3, the DNA is TGTGCCAGCAGCCAAGAAAGGAGGGGGACTGAAGCTTTCTTT. The J gene is TRBJ1-1, the V gene TRBV14; possible D gene TRBD1, 6 bases. From germline, CDR1 is SGHDN and CDR2 FVKESK. Trimming took off 0 bases at V and 5 bases at J, with 10 bases between the two ends. This CDR3 has 14 amino acids.

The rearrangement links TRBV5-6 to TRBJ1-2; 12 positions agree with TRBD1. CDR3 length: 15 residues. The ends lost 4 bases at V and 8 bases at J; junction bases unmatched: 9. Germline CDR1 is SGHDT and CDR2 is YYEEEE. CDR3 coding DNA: TGTGCCAGCAGCCGATGGGACAGGGGGCTCAGGGGCTACACCTTC. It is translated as CASSRWDRGLRGYTF.

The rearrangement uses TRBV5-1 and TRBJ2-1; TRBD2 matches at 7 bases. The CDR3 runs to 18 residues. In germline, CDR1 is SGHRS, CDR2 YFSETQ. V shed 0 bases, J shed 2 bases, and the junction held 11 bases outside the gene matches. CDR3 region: CASSLGNGRERPYNEQFF. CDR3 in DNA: TGCGCCAGCAGCTTGGGAAACGGGCGGGAGAGACCCTACAATGAGCAGTTCTTC.

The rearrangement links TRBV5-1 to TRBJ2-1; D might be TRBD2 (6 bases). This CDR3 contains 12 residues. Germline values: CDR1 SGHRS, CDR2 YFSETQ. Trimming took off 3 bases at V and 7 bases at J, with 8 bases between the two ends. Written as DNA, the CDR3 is TGCGCCAGCAGCTACGGGGGAAATGAGCAGTTCTTC. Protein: CASSYGGNEQFF.

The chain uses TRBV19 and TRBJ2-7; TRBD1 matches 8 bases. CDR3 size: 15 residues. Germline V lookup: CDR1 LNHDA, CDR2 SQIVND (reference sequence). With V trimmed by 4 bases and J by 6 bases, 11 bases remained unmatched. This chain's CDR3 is CASSKRTGWVIEQYF. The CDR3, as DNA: TGTGCCAGTAGTAAAAGGACAGGGTGGGTCATCGAGCAGTACTTC.

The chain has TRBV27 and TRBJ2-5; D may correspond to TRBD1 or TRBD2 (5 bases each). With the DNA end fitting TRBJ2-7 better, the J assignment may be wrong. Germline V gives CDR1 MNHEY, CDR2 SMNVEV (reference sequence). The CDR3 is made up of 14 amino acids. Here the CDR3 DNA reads TGTGCCAGCAGTTTAGAGACTGGGGGTTACGAGCAGTACTTC. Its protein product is CASSLETGGYEQYF.

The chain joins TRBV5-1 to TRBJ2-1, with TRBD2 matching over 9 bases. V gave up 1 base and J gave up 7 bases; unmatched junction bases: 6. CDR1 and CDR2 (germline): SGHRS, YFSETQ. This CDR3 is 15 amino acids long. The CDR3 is CASSLNLAGLNEQFF. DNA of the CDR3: TGCGCCAGCAGCTTGAATCTAGCGGGGCTGAATGAGCAGTTCTTC. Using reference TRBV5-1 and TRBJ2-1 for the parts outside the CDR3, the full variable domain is KAGVTQTPRYLIKTRGQQVTLSCSPISGHRSVSWYQQTPGQGLQFLFEYFSETQRNKGNFPGRFSGRQFSNSRSEMNVSTLELGDSALYLCASSLNLAGLNEQFFGPGTRLTVL.

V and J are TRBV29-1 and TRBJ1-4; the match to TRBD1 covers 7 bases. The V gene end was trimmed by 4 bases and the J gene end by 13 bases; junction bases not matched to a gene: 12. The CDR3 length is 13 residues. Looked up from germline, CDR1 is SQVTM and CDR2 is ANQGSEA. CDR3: CSVAWGQNSGLFF. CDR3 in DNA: TGCAGCGTTGCATGGGGACAGAATTCTGGACTGTTTTTT.

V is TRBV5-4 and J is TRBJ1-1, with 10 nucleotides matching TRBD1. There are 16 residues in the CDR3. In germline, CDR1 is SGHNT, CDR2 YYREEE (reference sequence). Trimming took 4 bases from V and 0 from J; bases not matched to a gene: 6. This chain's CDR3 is CASSLEGQGLNTEAFF. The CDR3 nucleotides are TGTGCCAGCAGCCTCGAGGGACAGGGGTTGAACACTGAAGCTTTCTTT. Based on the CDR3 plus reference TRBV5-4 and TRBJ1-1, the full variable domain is ETGVTQSPTHLIKTRGQQVTLRCSSQSGHNTVSWYQQALGQGPQFIFQYYREEENGRGNFPPRFSGLQFPNYSSELNVNALELDDSALYLCASSLEGQGLNTEAFFGQGTRLTVV.

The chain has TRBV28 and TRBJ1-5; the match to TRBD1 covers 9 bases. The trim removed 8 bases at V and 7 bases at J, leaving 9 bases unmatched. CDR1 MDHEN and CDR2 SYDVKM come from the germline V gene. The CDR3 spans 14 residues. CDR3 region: CASYPGQGTQPQHF. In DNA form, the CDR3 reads TGTGCCAGCTATCCGGGACAGGGAACCCAGCCCCAGCATTTT.

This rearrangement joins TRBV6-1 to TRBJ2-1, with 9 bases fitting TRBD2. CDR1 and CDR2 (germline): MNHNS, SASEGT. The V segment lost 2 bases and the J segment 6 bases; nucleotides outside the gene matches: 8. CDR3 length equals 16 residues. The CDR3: CASSERPAGGLNEQFF. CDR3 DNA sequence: TGTGCCAGCAGTGAACGTCCAGCGGGAGGTCTCAATGAGCAGTTCTTC.

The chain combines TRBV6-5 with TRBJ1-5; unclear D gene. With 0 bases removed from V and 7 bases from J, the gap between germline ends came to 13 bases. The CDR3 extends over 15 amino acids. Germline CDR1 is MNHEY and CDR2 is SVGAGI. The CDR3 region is CASSYSSPHGQPQHF. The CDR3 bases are TGTGCCAGCAGTTACTCGAGTCCCCACGGCCAGCCCCAGCATTTT.

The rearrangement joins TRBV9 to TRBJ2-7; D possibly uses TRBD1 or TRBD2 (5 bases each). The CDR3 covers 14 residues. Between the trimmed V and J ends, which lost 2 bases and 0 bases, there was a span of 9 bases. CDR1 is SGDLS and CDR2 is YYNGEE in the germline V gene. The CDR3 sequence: CASSVRGVSYEQYF. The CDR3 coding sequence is TGTGCCAGCAGCGTTAGAGGGGTCTCCTACGAGCAGTACTTC. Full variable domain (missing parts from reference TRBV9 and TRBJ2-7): DSGVTQTPKHLITATGQRVTLRCSPRSGDLSVYWYQQSLDQGLQFLIQYYNGEERAKGNILERFSAQQFPDLHSELNLSSLELGDSALYFCASSVRGVSYEQYFGPGTRLTVT.

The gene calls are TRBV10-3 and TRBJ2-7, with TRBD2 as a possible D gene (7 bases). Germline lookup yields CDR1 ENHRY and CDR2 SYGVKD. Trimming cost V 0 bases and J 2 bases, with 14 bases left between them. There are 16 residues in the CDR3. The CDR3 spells CAISESRQGTTYEQYF. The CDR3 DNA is TGTGCCATCAGTGAGTCGAGGCAGGGGACTACCTACGAGCAGTACTTC.

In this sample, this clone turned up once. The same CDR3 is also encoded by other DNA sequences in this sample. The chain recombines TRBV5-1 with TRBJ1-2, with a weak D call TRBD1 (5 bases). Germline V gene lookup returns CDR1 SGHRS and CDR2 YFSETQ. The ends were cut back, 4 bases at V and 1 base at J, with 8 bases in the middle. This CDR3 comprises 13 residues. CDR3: CASSLDSNYGYTF. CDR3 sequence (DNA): TGCGCCAGCAGCCTTGACAGTAACTATGGCTACACCTTC.

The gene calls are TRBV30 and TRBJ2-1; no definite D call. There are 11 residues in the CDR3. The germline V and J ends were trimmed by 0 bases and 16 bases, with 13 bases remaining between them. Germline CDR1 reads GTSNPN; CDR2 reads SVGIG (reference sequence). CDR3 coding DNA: TGTGCCTGGAGTGTACAACGAATCCCTTTCTTC. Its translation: CAWSVQRIPFF.

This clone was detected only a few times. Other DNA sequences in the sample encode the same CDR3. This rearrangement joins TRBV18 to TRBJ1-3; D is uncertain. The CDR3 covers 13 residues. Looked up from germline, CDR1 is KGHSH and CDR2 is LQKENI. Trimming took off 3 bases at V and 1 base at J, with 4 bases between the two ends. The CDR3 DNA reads TGTGCCAGCTCACCCGATTCTGGAAACACCATATATTTT. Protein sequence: CASSPDSGNTIYF. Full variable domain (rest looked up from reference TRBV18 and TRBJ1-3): NAGVMQNPRHLVRRRGQEARLRCSPMKGHSHVYWYRQLPEEGLKFMVYLQKENIIDESGMPKERFSAEFPKEGPSILRIQQVVRGDSAAYFCASSPDSGNTIYFGEGSWLTVV.

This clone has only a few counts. CDR3 nucleotide sequence: TGTGCCAGCACCCCCAATGTGGGGCCCCTCTATGCCCAGCATTTT. Its translation: CASTPNVGPLYAQHF. The chain has TRBV28 and TRBJ1-5; maybe TRBD1 (5 bases). V was clipped by 7 bases and J by 11 bases, with 24 bases between them. Germline values: CDR1 MDHEN, CDR2 SYDVKM. The CDR3 loop spans 15 amino acids. The full variable domain, rest sourced from reference TRBV28 and TRBJ1-5, is DVKVTQSSRYLVKRTGEKVFLECVQDMDHENMFWYRQDPGLGLRLIYFSYDVKMKEKGDIPEGYSVSREKKERFSLILESASTNQTSMYLCASTPNVGPLYAQHFGDGTRLSIL.